This entry features one T cell receptor (beta chain) sequence. No antigen is known for it. After removal of 6 bases from V and 4 bases from J, the junction contained 3 bases not matched to a gene. The germline V gene encodes CDR1 SQVTM and CDR2 ANQGSEA. The CDR3 is made up of 11 amino acids. The data were obtained in a study of PD-1 blockade in classical Hodgkin lymphoma. Here immunoSEQ multiplex PCR was the method, and the copy in TCRdb shows in-frame clones only, minus some. The sample yields 75,000 to 100,000 clones, roughly 81% seen once. Overall study results and limits: Complete responders possessed baseline diversity comparable to newly diagnosed patients. Patients who initiated nivolumab within 1 year of ASCT were excluded. CD4+ but not CD8+ TCR diversity rose significantly by C4D1.

All patients experienced relapse after autologous stem cell transplantation, and brentuximab vedotin exposure was variable. The chain uses TRBV29-1 and TRBJ2-7; 7 bases map to TRBD1. The source is a human donor with classical Hodgkin lymphoma. The material was peripheral blood mononuclear cells (PBMCs), obtained before the second cycle of nivolumab. The CDR3 loop is CSVGDRYEQYF. For the CDR3, the DNA is TGCAGCGTGGGGGACAGATACGAGCAGTACTTC.